Listed here are 30 T cell receptor beta chains from one sample, sequenced in a study of T cells after posttransplantation cyclophosphamide. Treatment was busulfan-fludarabine conditioning, a marrow graft, and cyclophosphamide on days +3 and +4. Here immunoSEQ multiplex PCR was the method, and the copy in TCRdb shows in-frame clones only, minus some. This repertoire holds roughly 1,800 clones, and none appear only once. The sequenced sample was PBMCs, obtained 32 days after allogeneic stem cell transplant with posttransplant cyclophosphamide. The source of these receptors is a female patient aged 40-50 years who received an allogeneic stem cell transplant from a related donor, was CMV-positive, and had no GVHD. Some T cells may trace back to the graft donor.

A note on this clone: Since a much larger clone is just one base distant, this may be a read error. The chain couples TRBV6-6 to TRBJ2-7; 10 nucleotides match TRBD1. CDR1 and CDR2 (germline): MNHNY, SVGAGI (reference sequence). The CDR3 contains 14 residues. This chain's CDR3 is CVSSWDRGADEQYF. The DNA of the CDR3 is TGTGTCAGCAGCTGGGACAGGGGAGCAGACGAGCAGTACTTC.

This clone was recorded at least ten times. V gene TRBV7-2 combines with J gene TRBJ2-3, with 11 bases identical to TRBD2. V shed 3 bases and J 1 base; nucleotides not matched to a gene: 6. Looked up from germline, CDR1 is SGHTA and CDR2 is FQGNSA. This CDR3 spans 17 amino acids. CDR3 amino acids: CASSFRLAGRGTDTQYF. The CDR3 bases are TGTGCCAGCAGCTTTAGACTAGCGGGGAGGGGCACAGATACGCAGTATTTT.

Judged by abundance, this clone is medium-sized (0.01 to 0.1%). The chain employs TRBV5-1 and TRBJ2-1, with unresolved D. The CDR3 is made up of 13 amino acids. Deletions cut 0 bases from V and 7 bases from J, with 8 bases between. Germline V gives CDR1 SGHRS, CDR2 YFSETQ. For the CDR3, the DNA is TGCGCCAGCAGCTTGGAGTGGGCGAATGAGCAGTTCTTC. Translating it yields CASSLEWANEQFF.

This clone was detected many times. The chain combines TRBV19 with TRBJ2-1, with D maybe TRBD1 (5 bases). V shed 7 bases and J shed 12 bases, with 16 bases lying between them. The germline V gene encodes CDR1 LNHDA and CDR2 SQIVND (reference sequence). The CDR3 spans 12 residues. The CDR3 spells CASISRAGPQFF. Written as DNA, the CDR3 is TGTGCCAGTATATCCAGGGCAGGGCCGCAGTTCTTC.

This clone was counted at least ten times. This chain connects TRBV7-2 to TRBJ1-1, with a weak D call TRBD1 (5 bases). This CDR3 contains 17 residues. Germline CDR1 is SGHTA and CDR2 is FQGNSA. V was pared by 2 bases and J by 3 bases, with 19 bases between. CDR3 region: CASSLSGRWGSYTEAFF. The CDR3 DNA is TGTGCCAGCAGCTTATCCGGCAGATGGGGCTCATACACTGAAGCTTTCTTT.

The sample holds many counts of this clone. This rearrangement joins TRBV11-2 to TRBJ1-6; TRBD1 is a possible D gene (6 bases). CDR1 SGHAT and CDR2 FQNNGV come from the germline V gene. Trimming took off 3 bases at V and 8 bases at J, with 14 bases between the two ends. This CDR3 has 15 amino acids. The CDR3 nucleotides read TGTGCCAGCAGCTTTTCACAGGGAGGCGATTCACCCCTCCACTTT. This sequence encodes CASSFSQGGDSPLHF.

This clone has ten or more counts. This chain uses TRBV4-1 with TRBJ1-5, with D unresolved. CDR3 length: 13 residues. V lost 3 bases to trimming and J lost 6 bases, with 9 bases between them. CDR1 is MGHRA, CDR2 YSYEKL, per germline. The CDR3 coding sequence is TGCGCCAGCAGCCATACAACGGGTCAGCCCCAGCATTTT. Protein product: CASSHTTGQPQHF.

By its share, this clone is medium-sized. This sequence joins TRBV6-2 or TRBV6-3 and TRBJ1-5; D is uncertain. Germline V gene sequence: CDR1 MNHEY, CDR2 SVGEGT. V gave up 0 bases and J gave up 3 bases, with 6 bases separating them. The CDR3 is 14 residues long. CDR3 sequence: CASSYSGYNQPQHF. CDR3 DNA: TGTGCCAGCAGTTACTCAGGGTACAATCAGCCCCAGCATTTT.

This clone was counted many times. J is TRBJ1-5 and V is TRBV12-5, with TRBD1 matching over 8 bases. V shed 7 bases and J 2 bases; nucleotides not matched to a gene: 7. The CDR3 length is 15 residues. CDR1 LGHNT and CDR2 FRNRAP come from the germline V gene. Here the CDR3 reads CASAPTGGGNQPQHF. In DNA form, the CDR3 reads TGTGCTAGTGCCCCAACAGGGGGGGGCAATCAGCCCCAGCATTTT.

Within the sample, this clone is medium-sized (0.01 to 0.1%). This chain links TRBV5-1 with TRBJ2-1, with TRBD2 matching 8 bases. Germline V gene sequence: CDR1 SGHRS, CDR2 YFSETQ. The CDR3 totals 15 residues. Trimming cost V 0 bases and J 5 bases; bases outside gene matches: 4. The CDR3 sequence is CASSLEGLGNNEQFF. In nucleotides, the CDR3 is TGCGCCAGCAGCTTGGAGGGACTAGGTAACAATGAGCAGTTCTTC.

This clone was picked up many times. The rearrangement joins TRBV12-3 or TRBV12-4 to TRBJ1-5; 7 positions match TRBD1. The J segment lost 3 bases and the V segment lost 5 bases, leaving 7 bases of the junction unmatched. The CDR3 totals 15 residues. The CDR3 sequence is CASSPRQGLNQPQHF. In DNA form, the CDR3 reads TGTGCCAGCAGTCCCCGACAGGGACTCAATCAGCCCCAGCATTTT.

This clone has ten or more counts. The chain has TRBV6-6 and TRBJ2-3; tentatively, D is TRBD1 (6 bases). This CDR3 comprises 15 residues. CDR1 and CDR2 from the germline V gene are MNHNY and SVGAGI (reference sequence). The ends were cut back, 10 bases at V and 1 base at J, with 18 bases in the middle. The chain's CDR3 is CAIQPSGEGTDTQYF. The CDR3 coding sequence is TGTGCCATCCAACCGTCAGGGGAAGGCACAGATACGCAGTATTTT.

Within the sample, this clone is medium-sized. The chain combines TRBV9 with TRBJ2-2; no definite D call. The V gene's germline CDR1 is SGDLS and CDR2 YYNGEE. The V end was cut by 4 bases, the J end by 5 bases, with 12 bases between. This CDR3 is 14 amino acids long. CDR3 region: CASSPSPQTGELFF. DNA for the CDR3: TGTGCCAGCAGCCCCTCCCCCCAGACCGGGGAGCTGTTTTTT.

By frequency in the sample, this clone is medium-sized. The chain recombines TRBV4-3 with TRBJ1-6, with 9 nucleotides matching TRBD1. Germline V gene data show CDR1 as LGHNA and CDR2 as YSLEER. The V and J ends lost 4 bases and 7 bases, in that order; junction bases with no gene match: 5. This CDR3 contains 15 residues. This CDR3 reads CASSRSGTGNSPLHF. The CDR3 DNA sequence: TGCGCCAGCAGCCGATCCGGGACAGGGAATTCACCCCTCCACTTT.

This clone is termed medium-sized. One junction end disagrees with the germline gene, perhaps due to a read error. J is TRBJ2-7 and V is TRBV23-1; no definite D call. TRBV23-1 is filed as an ORF, its function uncertain. The CDR3 spans 9 residues. CDR3 in DNA: TGCGCCAGCAGTCAATCTGGGCACTTC. Its translation: CASSQSGHF.

By share, this clone counts as medium-sized. J is TRBJ1-3 and V is TRBV2; TRBD1 agrees at 8 bases. The CDR3 has 16 amino acids. Germline-derived CDR1 and CDR2 are SNHLY and FYNNEI. V lost 6 bases, J lost 2 bases, and 9 bases stayed unmatched. CDR3 nucleotide sequence: TGTGCCAGCAGCGATTTGGGACAGGCTGCTGGAAACACCATATATTTT. Its translation is CASSDLGQAAGNTIYF. Full variable domain (rest looked up from reference TRBV2 and TRBJ1-3): EPEVTQTPSHQVTQMGQEVILRCVPISNHLYFYWYRQILGQKVEFLVSFYNNEISEKSEIFDDQFSVERPDGSNFTLKIRSTKLEDSAMYFCASSDLGQAAGNTIYFGEGSWLTVV.

In this sample, this clone turned up many times. This rearrangement joins TRBV9 to TRBJ2-2; TRBD1 agrees at 7 bases. The CDR3 runs 19 residues. From germline, CDR1 is SGDLS and CDR2 YYNGEE. J gave up 0 bases and V 0 bases, and 11 bases lay outside the gene matches. CDR3 coding DNA: TGTGCCAGCAGCGTAGGCCTAATAGTAACAGGGGCGAACACCGGGGAGCTGTTTTTT. This encodes CASSVGLIVTGANTGELFF. Full variable domain (outside the CDR3, taken from reference TRBV9 and TRBJ2-2): DSGVTQTPKHLITATGQRVTLRCSPRSGDLSVYWYQQSLDQGLQFLIQYYNGEERAKGNILERFSAQQFPDLHSELNLSSLELGDSALYFCASSVGLIVTGANTGELFFGEGSRLTVL.

This clone is labeled as medium-sized. The rearrangement joins TRBV4-2 to TRBJ2-7, with a tentative D call TRBD2 (6 bases). The CDR3 contains 16 residues. Germline CDR1 reads LGHNA; CDR2 reads YNFKEQ. V lost 5 bases and J lost 0, with 17 bases in between. CDR3 bases: TGTGCCAGCAGCGGAGCGGGTCCAAGGAACTCCTACGAGCAGTACTTC. Protein: CASSGAGPRNSYEQYF.

This clone was seen many times. The chain couples TRBV5-4 to TRBJ2-3; D gene uncertain. This CDR3 is built from 16 residues. The V end was cut by 4 bases, the J end by 0 bases, with 15 bases between. Germline CDR1 reads SGHNT; CDR2 reads YYREEE (reference sequence). DNA of the CDR3: TGTGCCAGCAGCCCCGCAGTAACCTCTAGCACAGATACGCAGTATTTT. Amino acids: CASSPAVTSSTDTQYF. The full variable domain, its missing parts supplied by reference TRBV5-4 and TRBJ2-3, is ETGVTQSPTHLIKTRGQQVTLRCSSQSGHNTVSWYQQALGQGPQFIFQYYREEENGRGNFPPRFSGLQFPNYSSELNVNALELDDSALYLCASSPAVTSSTDTQYFGPGTRLTVL.

Within the sample, this clone is medium-sized. The chain combines TRBV27 with TRBJ2-2; D gene uncertain. The CDR3 extends over 11 amino acids. With 8 bases removed from V and 4 bases from J, the gap between germline ends came to 5 bases. Per germline, CDR1 MNHEY and CDR2 SMNVEV (reference sequence). DNA of the CDR3: TGTGCCAGCGGCAGCACCGGGGAGCTGTTTTTT. It specifies CASGSTGELFF.

This clone was picked up many times. The rearrangement uses TRBV28 and TRBJ1-6; weak D call: TRBD1 (5 bases). Germline loops: CDR1 MDHEN, CDR2 SYDVKM. The CDR3 loop spans 15 amino acids. Trimming cost V 6 bases and J 6 bases, with 15 bases left between them. Here the CDR3 DNA reads TGTGCCAGCAGGCCGGCCGGGGGAAGTAATTCACCCCTCCACTTT. It encodes CASRPAGGSNSPLHF.

By its share, this clone is medium-sized. V is TRBV6-4 and J is TRBJ2-6, with unresolved D. Trimming took off 3 bases at V and 4 bases at J, with 16 bases between the two ends. The CDR3 is 17 residues long. Germline V gene data show CDR1 as MRHNA and CDR2 as SNTAGT. This chain's CDR3 is CASSEKFRAEGANVLTF. The CDR3 DNA reads TGTGCCAGCAGTGAAAAATTTAGAGCTGAAGGGGCCAACGTCCTGACTTTC.

This clone was observed many times. The chain recombines TRBV6-5 with TRBJ1-6, with TRBD1 as a possible D gene (6 bases). Germline V gene lookup returns CDR1 MNHEY and CDR2 SVGAGI. The length of the CDR3 is 14 residues. The germline V and J ends were trimmed by 0 bases and 10 bases, with 10 bases remaining between them. DNA for the CDR3: TGTGCCAGCAGTTACTCACAGGGAACCTCACCCCTCCACTTT. This codes for CASSYSQGTSPLHF.

This clone was recorded many times. The chain recombines TRBV6-1 with TRBJ1-5; the D gene is possibly TRBD1 (6 bases). Trimming took 4 bases from V and 3 from J, leaving 13 bases between them. Germline CDR1 is MNHNS and CDR2 is SASEGT. This CDR3 has 15 amino acids. CDR3 nucleotide sequence: TGTGCCAGCAGTGTTGGAGGGGGACCCAATCAGCCCCAGCATTTT. It yields the protein CASSVGGGPNQPQHF.

This clone came up many times. J is TRBJ1-2 and V is TRBV7-9; D not certain. V dropped 0 bases and J dropped 0 bases, with 11 bases sitting between them. This CDR3 region has 16 residues. Looked up from germline, CDR1 is SEHNR and CDR2 is FQNEAQ (reference sequence). CDR3 bases: TGTGCCAGCAGCTTAGCGCAGGCACTAGCTAACTATGGCTACACCTTC. Its protein is CASSLAQALANYGYTF.

This clone was seen many times. V is TRBV7-9 and J is TRBJ1-1, with a possible D match to TRBD1 (5 bases). There are 15 residues in the CDR3. Germline loops: CDR1 SEHNR, CDR2 FQNEAQ (reference sequence). Trimming cost V 5 bases and J 4 bases, with 17 bases left between them. The CDR3 region has the DNA TGTGCCAGCAGCGATAAGACCGGGGGGGGCACTGAAGCTTTCTTT. This codes for CASSDKTGGGTEAFF.

Note on this clone: Its ends do not fully match the called genes, so a read error is possible. The CDR3 nucleotides are TGCGCCAGCAGCCCGGACACGACAGCCTACAATCAGCAGTTCTTC. Translation gives CASSPDTTAYNQQFF. The rearrangement links TRBV4-1 to TRBJ2-1; a possible D gene is TRBD1 (5 bases). The CDR3 has 15 residues. Germline values: CDR1 MGHRA, CDR2 YSYEKL.

Within the sample, this clone is medium-sized. J is TRBJ2-1 and V is TRBV7-2; TRBD2 matches 10 bases. The V segment lost 5 bases and the J segment 1 base; nucleotides outside the gene matches: 8. There are 17 residues in the CDR3. Germline V lookup: CDR1 SGHTA, CDR2 FQGNSA. CDR3 coding DNA: TGTGCCAGCAGCCCCCATAGCGGGGGGATTTCCTACAATGAGCAGTTCTTC. This gives the protein CASSPHSGGISYNEQFF.

This clone is medium-sized by share. The J gene is TRBJ1-1, the V gene TRBV19; D is uncertain. The CDR3 spans 13 residues. Per the germline V gene, CDR1 is LNHDA and CDR2 is SQIVND (reference sequence). V was cut by 3 bases and J by 10 bases, with 15 bases left in between. The CDR3 sequence is CASSISRNTAAFF. The CDR3, as DNA: TGTGCCAGTAGTATCTCTAGGAATACGGCAGCTTTCTTT.

This clone was observed many times. The rearrangement links TRBV12-3 or TRBV12-4 to TRBJ2-6, with unresolved D. There are 16 residues in the CDR3. The V end lost 3 bases, the J end lost 0 bases, and 9 bases lay between the germline ends. The chain's CDR3 is CASSLRFDSGANVLTF. CDR3 sequence (DNA): TGTGCCAGCAGTTTGCGATTTGACTCTGGGGCCAACGTCCTGACTTTC.